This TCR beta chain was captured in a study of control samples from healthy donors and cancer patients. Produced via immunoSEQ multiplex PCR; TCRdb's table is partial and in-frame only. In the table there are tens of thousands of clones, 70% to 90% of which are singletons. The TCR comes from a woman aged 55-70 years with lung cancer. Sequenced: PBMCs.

The CDR3 spells CASSGLSGRTANYGYTF. For the CDR3, the DNA is TGTGCCAGCAGTGGGCTATCCGGCAGGACAGCTAACTATGGCTACACCTTC. The V and J genes are TRBV25-1 and TRBJ1-2; D is possibly TRBD1 (6 bases). The CDR3 is 17 amino acids. Germline lookup yields CDR1 MGHDK and CDR2 SYGVNS. The V end lost 4 bases, the J end lost 0 bases, and 18 bases lay between the germline ends.